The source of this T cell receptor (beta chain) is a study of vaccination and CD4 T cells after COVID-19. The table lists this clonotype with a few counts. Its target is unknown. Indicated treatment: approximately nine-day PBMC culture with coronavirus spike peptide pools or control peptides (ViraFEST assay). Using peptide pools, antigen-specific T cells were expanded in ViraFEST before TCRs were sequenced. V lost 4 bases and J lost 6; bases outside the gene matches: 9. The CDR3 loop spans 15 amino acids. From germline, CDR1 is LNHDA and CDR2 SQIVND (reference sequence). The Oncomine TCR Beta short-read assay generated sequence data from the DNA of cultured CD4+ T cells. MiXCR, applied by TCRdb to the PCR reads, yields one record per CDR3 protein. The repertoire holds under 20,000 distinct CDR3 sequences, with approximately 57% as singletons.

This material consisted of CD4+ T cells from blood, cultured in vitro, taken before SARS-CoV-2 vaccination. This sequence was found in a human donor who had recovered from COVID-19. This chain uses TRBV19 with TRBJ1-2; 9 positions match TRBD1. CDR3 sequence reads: CASSTSGQGVDGYTF. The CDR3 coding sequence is TGTGCCAGTAGTACCTCGGGACAGGGCGTTGATGGCTACACCTTC.